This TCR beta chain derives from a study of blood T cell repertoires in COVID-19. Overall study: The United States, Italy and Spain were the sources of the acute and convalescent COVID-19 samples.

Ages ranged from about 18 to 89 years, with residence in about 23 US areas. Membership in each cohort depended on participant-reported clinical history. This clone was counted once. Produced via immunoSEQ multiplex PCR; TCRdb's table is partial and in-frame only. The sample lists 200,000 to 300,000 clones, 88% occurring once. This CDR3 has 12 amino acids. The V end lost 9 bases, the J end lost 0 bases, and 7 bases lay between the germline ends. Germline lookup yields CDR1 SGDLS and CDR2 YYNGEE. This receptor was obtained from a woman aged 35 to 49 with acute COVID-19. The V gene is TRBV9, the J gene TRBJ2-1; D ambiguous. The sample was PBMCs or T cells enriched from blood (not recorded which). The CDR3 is CATGGSYNEQFF. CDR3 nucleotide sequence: TGTGCCACTGGCGGCTCCTACAATGAGCAGTTCTTC.